Included here is one TCR beta chain sequence, with context. Assay used: immunoSEQ multiplex PCR; TCRdb lists only in-frame clones, some missing. The sample includes around 530,000 clones, roughly four fifths of them seen just once. The CDR3 has 15 amino acids. Per the germline V gene, CDR1 is SGHRS and CDR2 is YFSETQ. V lost 4 bases to trimming and J lost 7 bases; unmatched junction nucleotides: 9. The sample originates from a study of shared clonotypes between healthy human individuals. The chain links TRBV5-1 to TRBJ2-7; 12 bases map to TRBD2. The sequence derives from a woman aged 40-49 years in good health. Some clones in this sample may be carry-over from other donors' samples. Material for sequencing was PBMCs. The CDR3 spells CASSPGLAGSREQYF. The CDR3 DNA sequence: TGCGCCAGCAGCCCCGGACTAGCGGGATCGCGGGAGCAGTACTTC.